This record covers a single TCR beta chain. Antigen: not known. The sample belongs to a study of tumor-infiltrating lymphocytes in primary liver carcinoma. Study in general: Patients of both sexes were 30 to 69 years old. Each of the samples returned roughly 3.65 to 7.5 million productive TCRbeta reads (a yield similar across tissue types).

Germline-derived CDR1 and CDR2 are MNHNS and SASEGT. V lost 7 bases and J lost 5, with 15 bases in between. The CDR3 has 14 residues. The study, taken as a whole, reports: Pairs of tumor regions overlapped more than tumor-adjacent and tumor-blood pairs did. Blood trailed tumors significantly in top-250-clone fraction (p = 0.039).

Co-extraction of both nucleic acids (RNA and DNA) used about 17-31 mg of unsorted bulk tissue. The researchers produced TCR beta cDNA from 450 to 600 ng total RNA with a constant-region primer. Three nested multiplex PCR rounds, a slightly modified ARM-PCR method, built the TCR beta libraries. TRBV1-TRBV30 forward primers paired with a C-beta reverse primer drove the first two PCR rounds, around 10 cycles each. TCRdb re-called the multiplex PCR reads with MiXCR, one entry per CDR3 protein. The sample has about 120,000 distinct CDR3 sequences, roughly 70% seen once; the top ten hold about 8%. This TCR derives from a woman in her sixties with primary liver carcinoma and hepatitis B virus infection. The chain carries TRBV6-1 and TRBJ1-5, with D uncertain. The sample comprised tumor-adjacent normal liver tissue. CDR3 in amino acids: CASIPGRTYQPQHF. The CDR3 DNA reads as TGTGCCAGCATCCCCGGACGGACCTATCAGCCCCAGCATTTT.